This entry lists 2 T cell receptor beta chains sequenced from one sample in a study of cytomegalovirus exposure and HLA in healthy donors. This PCR relied on a set of 60 Vbeta primers and 13 Jbeta primers. TCRdb's copy holds only in-frame clones and misses some; the assay was immunoSEQ multiplex PCR. The sample has 100,000 to 130,000 clones; over 60% are singletons. Sample: PBMCs. These TCRs come from a male donor in good health and CMV-seronegative.

As regards this clone: The sample carries other DNA sequences with the same CDR3. The V call is TRBV5-1, the J call TRBJ2-3; TRBD2 aligns across 14 bases. The CDR3 sequence is 15 residues long. V shed 3 bases, J shed 12 bases, and the junction held 9 bases outside the gene matches. CDR1 is SGHRS, CDR2 YFSETQ, per germline. The CDR3 region is CASSSQGLAGVGQYF. The CDR3 DNA follows: TGCGCCAGCAGCTCACAGGGACTAGCGGGAGTGGGACAGTATTTT.

This chain joins TRBV5-1 and TRBJ2-1; 7 bases map to TRBD2. This CDR3 contains 16 residues. Germline CDR1 SGHRS, CDR2 YFSETQ. V was pared by 0 bases and J by 5 bases, with 8 bases of the junction left unmatched. The CDR3 bases are TGCGCCAGCAGCTTGGGGAGCGGGGCGGGCCACAATGAGCAGTTCTTC. Protein: CASSLGSGAGHNEQFF.